Sequencing of this T cell receptor (beta chain) was carried out in a study of T cell changes during pregnancy in multiple sclerosis. The assay was immunoSEQ multiplex PCR, and TCRdb's table has in-frame clones only and misses some. The sample consists of about 60,000 clones, roughly nine tenths of them appearing once. The CDR3 has 16 amino acids. Germline lookup yields CDR1 LNHDA and CDR2 SQIVND (reference sequence). The V segment lost 5 bases and the J segment 4 bases; nucleotides outside the gene matches: 10. The TCR sequence derives from a female donor with multiple sclerosis, enrolled in a pregnancy study. The V gene is TRBV19, the J gene TRBJ1-1; 10 nucleotides agree with TRBD1. The source was CD4+ T cells from peripheral blood mononuclear cells, collected in the first trimester of pregnancy. The CDR3 reads CASSAWDRGGGTEAFF. The CDR3 bases are TGTGCCAGTAGTGCGTGGGACAGGGGAGGGGGCACTGAAGCTTTCTTT.